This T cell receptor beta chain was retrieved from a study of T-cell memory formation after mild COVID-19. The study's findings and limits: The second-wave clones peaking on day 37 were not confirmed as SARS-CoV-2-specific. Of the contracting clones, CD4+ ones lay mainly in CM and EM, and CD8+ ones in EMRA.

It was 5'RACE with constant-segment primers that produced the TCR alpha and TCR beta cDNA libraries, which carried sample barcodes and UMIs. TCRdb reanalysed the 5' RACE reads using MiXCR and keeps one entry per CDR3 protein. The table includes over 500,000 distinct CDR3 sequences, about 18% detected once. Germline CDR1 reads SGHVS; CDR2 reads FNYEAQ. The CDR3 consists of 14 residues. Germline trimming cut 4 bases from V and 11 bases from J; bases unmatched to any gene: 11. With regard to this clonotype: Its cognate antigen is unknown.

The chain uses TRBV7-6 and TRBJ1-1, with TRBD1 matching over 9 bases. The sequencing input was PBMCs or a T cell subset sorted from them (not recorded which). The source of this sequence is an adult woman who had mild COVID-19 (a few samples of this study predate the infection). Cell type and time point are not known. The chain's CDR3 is CASSSHTGGEVAFF. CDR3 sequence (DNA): TGTGCCAGCAGCTCCCATACAGGGGGCGAGGTTGCTTTCTTT.